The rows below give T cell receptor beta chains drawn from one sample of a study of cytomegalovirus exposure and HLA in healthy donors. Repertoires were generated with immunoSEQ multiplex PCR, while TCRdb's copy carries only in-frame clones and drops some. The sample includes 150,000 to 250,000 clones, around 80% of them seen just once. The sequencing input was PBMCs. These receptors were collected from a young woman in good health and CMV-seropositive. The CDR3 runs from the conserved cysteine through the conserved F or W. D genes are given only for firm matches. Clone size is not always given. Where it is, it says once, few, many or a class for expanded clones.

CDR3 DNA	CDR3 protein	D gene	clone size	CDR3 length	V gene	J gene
TGCAGTGCTCCCAGCTCCTACGAGCAGTACTTC	CSAPSSYEQYF	.	.	11	TRBV20-1	TRBJ2-7
TGTGCCAGCAGCTTACAGGGCCTCGCGAACACCGGGGAGCTGTTTTTT	CASSLQGLANTGELFF	.	once	16	TRBV7-2	TRBJ2-2
TGTGCCAGCAGCGACACACACAATGAGCAGTTCTTC	CASSDTHNEQFF	.	.	12	TRBV9	TRBJ2-1
TGCGCCAGCAGCCAAAGGACAGTTGCCCTTCCCGGGGAGCTGTTTTTT	CASSQRTVALPGELFF	.	.	16	TRBV4-3	TRBJ2-2
TGTGCCAGTAGGTGGGGCCCGGCATACACAGATACGCAGTATTTT	CASRWGPAYTDTQYF	.	.	15	TRBV19	TRBJ2-3
TGTGCCAGCAGCTTAGGGGCTCACGGTACGCAGTATTTT	CASSLGAHGTQYF	.	.	13	TRBV11-3	TRBJ2-3
TGTGCCAGCTCACCAGCGTCCAATGAGCAGTTCTTC	CASSPASNEQFF	.	.	12	TRBV18	TRBJ2-1
TGTGCCAGCTCGCTTTATGGGGCCGCCGGGGAGCTGTTTTTT	CASSLYGAAGELFF	.	.	14	TRBV18	TRBJ2-2
TGCGCCAGCAGCTTGTGGGGAGACCCAAACAGTGGCTACACCTTC	CASSLWGDPNSGYTF	.	.	15	TRBV5-1	TRBJ1-2
TGCGCCAGCAGCCCAGCGGGCAGAGACTACGAGCAGTACTTC	CASSPAGRDYEQYF	.	.	14	TRBV5-1	TRBJ2-7
TGCGCCAGCAGCTTGGCCTGGGGCAGGCAAGGATACGAGCAGTACTTC	CASSLAWGRQGYEQYF	.	.	16	TRBV5-1	TRBJ2-7
TGTGCCAGCAGCCAAGTGAATGGGGGACAGTTTACCTACGAGCAGTACTTC	CASSQVNGGQFTYEQYF	TRBD1	once	17	TRBV14	TRBJ2-7
TGTGCCAGCAAATTTCAGGGTGATAATTCACCCCTCCACTTT	CASKFQGDNSPLHF	.	few	14	TRBV6-5	TRBJ1-6
TGTGCCAGCAGCCGAGGGAACACTGAAGCTTTCTTT	CASSRGNTEAFF	.	few	12	TRBV5-6	TRBJ1-1
TGCAGCGTTCTGGGACTAGCGTACCAAGAGACCCAGTACTTC	CSVLGLAYQETQYF	TRBD2	.	14	TRBV29-1	TRBJ2-5
TGTGCCAGCAGTGGAGACAGGGCCTGGGACATTCAGTACTTC	CASSGDRAWDIQYF	TRBD1	.	14	TRBV25-1	TRBJ2-4
TGTGCCAGCAGCCTGACGGACTACTCAAAGGATACGCAGTATTTT	CASSLTDYSKDTQYF	.	.	15	TRBV7-2	TRBJ2-3
TGCGCCAGCAGTGGGACCGGGACAGGAATGAATGAGCAGTTCTTC	CASSGTGTGMNEQFF	TRBD1	.	15	TRBV10-1	TRBJ2-1
TGTGCCATCAGTCCTATCCGGGACAGCTTCTACGAGCAGTACTTC	CAISPIRDSFYEQYF	TRBD1	.	15	TRBV10-3	TRBJ2-7
TGTGCCAGCAGCGAGACATATCTTGAAAAACTGTTTTTT	CASSETYLEKLFF	.	.	13	TRBV11-2	TRBJ1-4
TGTGCCAGCAGTGAAGTAGGGGACAGCTCCGCCGGGGAGCTGTTTTTT	CASSEVGDSSAGELFF	TRBD1	few	16	TRBV25-1	TRBJ2-2
TGTGCCAGCAGTGGGCAAGACAGTTCGAGCTCCTACAATGAGCAGTTCTTC	CASSGQDSSSSYNEQFF	.	.	17	TRBV2	TRBJ2-1
TGTGCCAGCAGCATCCAAGGACAGACGAACTATGGCTACACCTTC	CASSIQGQTNYGYTF	.	.	15	TRBV9	TRBJ1-2
TGTGCCAGCAGTCCCGATAAGGGACTAGATACGCAGTATTTT	CASSPDKGLDTQYF	.	few	14	TRBV7-9	TRBJ2-3
TGTGCCAGCTCACAGGGGGACAGCTCCTACAATGAGCAGTTCTTC	CASSQGDSSYNEQFF	TRBD1	.	15	TRBV18	TRBJ2-1